What follows are 14 T cell receptor beta chains derived from one specimen sequenced in a study of beta chain features in type 1 diabetes. Findings and limits, study-wide: There was a moderate but significant shortening of TCRB CDR3s in all four CD4+ subsets of Type 1 diabetes patients.

Sequenced material consisted of expressed TCRB transcripts (all of the isolated RNA was reverse transcribed). The protocol was immunoSEQ multiplex PCR, while the TCRdb copy is restricted to in-frame clones and leaves out a portion. Of under 400,000 clones listed, over 9.5% are singletons. No antigens are known for them. Sample: naive CD4+ T cells from blood. The source of these receptors is a woman younger than 35 with type 1 diabetes.

This clone was found a few times. CDR3 residues: CASSPGTGLADTQYF. For the CDR3, the DNA is TGTGCCAGCAGTCCCGGGACAGGGTTGGCAGATACGCAGTATTTT. The V call is TRBV6-5, the J call TRBJ2-3; 9 positions match TRBD1. The CDR3 is 15 residues long. The germline V gene has CDR1 MNHEY and CDR2 SVGAGI. V shed 5 bases and J 4 bases; nucleotides not matched to a gene: 7.

This clone occurred a few times. The chain combines TRBV27 with TRBJ1-2; TRBD1 matches 9 bases. CDR1 and CDR2 from the germline V gene are MNHEY and SMNVEV (reference sequence). V lost 4 bases and J lost 7; bases outside the gene matches: 7. The CDR3 has 14 residues. The CDR3 spells CASSSGDRARGYTF. The CDR3 DNA reads as TGTGCCAGCAGTTCCGGGGACAGGGCGCGTGGCTACACCTTC.

The rearrangement joins TRBV6-5 to TRBJ2-7, with a possible D match to TRBD2 (5 bases). V dropped 0 bases and J dropped 2 bases, with 11 bases sitting between them. The germline gives CDR1 MNHEY, CDR2 SVGAGI. The CDR3 totals 15 residues. CDR3 bases: TGTGCCAGCAGTTACTCGGCGGGCGCGACCTACGAGCAGTACTTC. It yields the protein CASSYSAGATYEQYF.

This clone was counted only a few times. The rearrangement joins TRBV25-1 to TRBJ1-4; D not resolved. Trimming cost V 3 bases and J 4 bases, with 3 bases left between them. CDR1 is MGHDK and CDR2 is SYGVNS in the germline V gene. The CDR3 runs 12 residues. CDR3 residues: CASSDYNEKLFF. The CDR3 DNA reads as TGTGCCAGCAGTGACTATAATGAAAAACTGTTTTTT.

The chain joins TRBV19 to TRBJ2-2, with TRBD1 identical over 8 bases. V lost 4 bases to trimming and J lost 3 bases; unmatched junction nucleotides: 7. CDR1 and CDR2 from the germline V gene are LNHDA and SQIVND (reference sequence). CDR3 length: 16 residues. The CDR3 sequence is CASSKQGATYTGELFF. The CDR3 coding sequence is TGTGCCAGTAGTAAGCAGGGGGCAACATACACCGGGGAGCTGTTTTTT.

The table lists this clone with a few counts. The chain couples TRBV2 to TRBJ2-6, with D possibly TRBD2 on 5 matching bases. Germline values: CDR1 SNHLY, CDR2 FYNNEI. This CDR3 region has 17 residues. V shed 0 bases and J shed 3 bases, with 12 bases lying between them. The CDR3 DNA reads as TGTGCCAGCAGTGAAGCCCCGAGGGTCTTTGGGGCCAACGTCCTGACTTTC. This gives the protein CASSEAPRVFGANVLTF.

This chain joins TRBV7-6 and TRBJ2-7; 16 bases align to TRBD2. Unmatched junction bases numbered 5, after V lost 5 bases and J lost 4 bases. The CDR3 is 16 amino acids. The germline V gene encodes CDR1 SGHVS and CDR2 FNYEAQ. CDR3: CASSTGLAGGRYEQYF. For the CDR3, the DNA is TGTGCCAGCAGCACGGGACTAGCGGGAGGGCGATACGAGCAGTACTTC.

This sequence joins TRBV4-2 and TRBJ1-2, with TRBD1 identical over 11 bases. J gave up 6 bases and V 4 bases, and 7 bases lay outside the gene matches. In germline, CDR1 is LGHNA, CDR2 YNFKEQ. The length of the CDR3 is 15 residues. The CDR3 region is CASSLTGQGANGYTF. The CDR3 region has the DNA TGTGCCAGCAGCCTTACTGGACAGGGGGCTAATGGCTACACCTTC.

The CDR3 DNA reads TGTGCCAGCAGCTTAATAGTGTCAGAGACCCAGTACTTC. It specifies CASSLIVSETQYF. The chain carries TRBV5-6 and TRBJ2-5; D ambiguous. V lost 2 bases to trimming and J lost 4 bases, with 9 bases between them. The CDR3 contains 13 residues. CDR1 and CDR2 (germline): SGHDT, YYEEEE.

The chain recombines TRBV5-1 with TRBJ2-5; 9 nucleotides align to TRBD1. The germline V gene encodes CDR1 SGHRS and CDR2 YFSETQ. V lost 3 bases, J lost 5 bases, and 5 bases stayed unmatched. The CDR3 length is 14 residues. The CDR3 protein is CASSSKTGGETQYF. CDR3 in DNA: TGCGCCAGCAGCTCCAAGACAGGGGGTGAGACCCAGTACTTC.

This chain joins TRBV7-3 and TRBJ2-3, with no clear D. CDR1 and CDR2 from the germline V gene are SGHTA and FQGTGA. Trimming left V 5 bases short and J 6 bases short, with 9 bases between. The CDR3 is 12 residues long. The CDR3 region is CASSVLGDTQYF. The CDR3 DNA follows: TGTGCCAGCAGCGTACTCGGGGATACGCAGTATTTT.

This clone appeared a few times. The genes are TRBV25-1 and TRBJ2-7; 7 nucleotides line up with TRBD2. Germline-derived CDR1 and CDR2 are MGHDK and SYGVNS. CDR3 length equals 16 residues. The junction had 13 bases not matched to a gene; V was cut back by 6 bases and J by 2 bases. The CDR3 sequence: CASSDLSSGQPYEQYF. The CDR3 DNA follows: TGTGCCAGCAGCGACCTGTCTAGCGGTCAACCCTACGAGCAGTACTTC.

The V gene is TRBV5-4, the J gene TRBJ2-5; D possibly corresponds to TRBD2 (5 bases). Germline V gives CDR1 SGHNT, CDR2 YYREEE (reference sequence). V was trimmed by 0 bases and J by 5 bases, leaving 8 bases between them. This CDR3 has 13 amino acids. The CDR3 here is CASSLELVETQYF. CDR3 nucleotides: TGTGCCAGCAGCTTGGAACTAGTGGAGACCCAGTACTTC.

This rearrangement joins TRBV9 to TRBJ2-5; 9 nucleotides line up with TRBD2. V shed 5 bases, J shed 9 bases, and the junction held 8 bases outside the gene matches. The CDR3 contains 13 residues. CDR1 is SGDLS and CDR2 is YYNGEE in the germline V gene. This chain's CDR3 is CASSGIAGVAQYF. As DNA, the CDR3 is TGTGCCAGCAGTGGGATAGCGGGGGTGGCCCAGTACTTC.